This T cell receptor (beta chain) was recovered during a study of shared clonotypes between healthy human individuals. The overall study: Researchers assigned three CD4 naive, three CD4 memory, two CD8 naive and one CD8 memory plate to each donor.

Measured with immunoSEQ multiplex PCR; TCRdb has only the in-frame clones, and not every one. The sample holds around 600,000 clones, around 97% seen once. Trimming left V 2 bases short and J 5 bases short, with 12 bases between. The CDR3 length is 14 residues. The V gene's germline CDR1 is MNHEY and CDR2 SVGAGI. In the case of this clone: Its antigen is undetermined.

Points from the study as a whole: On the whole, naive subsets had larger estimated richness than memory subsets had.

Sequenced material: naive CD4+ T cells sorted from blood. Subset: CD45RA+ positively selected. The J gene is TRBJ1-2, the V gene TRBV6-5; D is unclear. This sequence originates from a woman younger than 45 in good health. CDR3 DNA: TGTGCCAGCAGTTACAAGGACTTAGGATATGGCTACACCTTC. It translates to CASSYKDLGYGYTF.